Presented here are 20 T cell receptor beta chains from one specimen sequenced in a study of blood T cell repertoires in COVID-19. TCRdb's copy holds only in-frame clones and misses some; the assay was immunoSEQ multiplex PCR. This sample has around 170,000 clones, with 84% found just once. Sequencing was done on a sample of peripheral blood. Receptors originate from a young man with active or convalescent COVID-19.

The chain uses TRBV28 and TRBJ1-2; 8 nucleotides match TRBD1. The germline V gene encodes CDR1 MDHEN and CDR2 SYDVKM. CDR3 size: 13 residues. J gave up 6 bases and V 5 bases, and 5 bases lay outside the gene matches. The CDR3 DNA sequence: TGTGCCAGCAGTCGGACAGGGCCGGATGGCTACACCTTC. It translates to CASSRTGPDGYTF.

The chain joins TRBV3-1 (or the pseudogene TRBV3-2) to TRBJ1-6; tentatively, D is TRBD1 (5 bases). Germline CDR1 and CDR2: LGHDT and YNNKEL (reference sequence). This CDR3 spans 15 amino acids. The V gene lost 0 bases and the J gene lost 10 bases, with 13 bases spanning the gap. This CDR3 is CASSQDSLSGSPLHF. CDR3 nucleotide sequence: TGTGCCAGCAGCCAAGACAGCTTATCAGGGTCACCCCTCCACTTT.

The V and J genes are TRBV12-5 and TRBJ1-1; TRBD1 is a possible D gene (6 bases). The germline CDR1 and CDR2 sequences are LGHNT and FRNRAP. Trimming removed 0 bases at V and 6 bases at J, with 14 bases between. The CDR3 is 15 residues long. The CDR3 nucleotides are TGTGCTAGTGGTTTGGTAAGGACAGCTTTCGCTGAAGCTTTCTTT. Encoded protein: CASGLVRTAFAEAFF.

V and J are TRBV28 and TRBJ1-1, with D perhaps TRBD1 (5 bases). Between the trimmed V and J ends, which lost 6 bases and 2 bases, there was a span of 16 bases. Per the germline V gene, CDR1 is MDHEN and CDR2 is SYDVKM. The CDR3 spans 15 residues. The CDR3 region has the DNA TGTGCCAGCAGCGACAGCTCTTCGGGTAACACTGAAGCTTTCTTT. Its protein is CASSDSSSGNTEAFF.

This chain uses TRBV5-1 with TRBJ1-3; D is possibly TRBD1 (5 bases). The ends were cut back, 0 bases at V and 1 base at J, with 11 bases in the middle. Per the germline V gene, CDR1 is SGHRS and CDR2 is YFSETQ. This CDR3 has 16 residues. CDR3 bases: TGCGCCAGCAGCTTGGCCGGGGGGGTTTCTGGAAACACCATATATTTT. This sequence encodes CASSLAGGVSGNTIYF. The full variable domain, rest sourced from reference TRBV5-1 and TRBJ1-3, is KAGVTQTPRYLIKTRGQQVTLSCSPISGHRSVSWYQQTPGQGLQFLFEYFSETQRNKGNFPGRFSGRQFSNSRSEMNVSTLELGDSALYLCASSLAGGVSGNTIYFGEGSWLTVV.

This clone showed up just a few times. This chain connects TRBV7-9 to TRBJ1-1, with unresolved D. The germline CDR1 and CDR2 sequences are SEHNR and FQNEAQ (reference sequence). The CDR3 extends over 13 amino acids. V dropped 6 bases and J dropped 5 bases, with 13 bases sitting between them. The DNA for the CDR3 is TGTGCCAGCAGTTTAAAGAGGGAAACTGAAGCTTTCTTT. Translated: CASSLKRETEAFF.

This clone was seen more than once but under ten times. The chain couples TRBV19 to TRBJ1-2, with TRBD1 matching over 7 bases. The CDR3 is 16 residues long. The trim removed 4 bases at V and 4 bases at J, leaving 12 bases unmatched. Germline CDR1 LNHDA, CDR2 SQIVND (reference sequence). CDR3 amino acids: CASSTRSRGQLYGYTF. The CDR3 DNA is TGTGCCAGTAGTACTCGGTCCCGGGGACAGCTCTATGGCTACACCTTC.

The chain has TRBV3-1 (or the pseudogene TRBV3-2) and TRBJ1-6; 8 bases map to TRBD1. V dropped 5 bases and J dropped 4; count of bases not matched to a gene: 4. Germline V gene data show CDR1 as LGHDT and CDR2 as YNNKEL (reference sequence). The CDR3 runs to 15 residues. The CDR3 DNA follows: TGTGCCAGCAGCGAACGGGACAGGTATAATTCACCCCTCCACTTT. Translated: CASSERDRYNSPLHF.

V and J are TRBV28 and TRBJ2-1; TRBD1 matches 7 bases. This CDR3 contains 14 residues. Germline V gives CDR1 MDHEN, CDR2 SYDVKM. J gave up 9 bases and V 4 bases, and 9 bases lay outside the gene matches. This CDR3 reads CASSSATGWSEQFF. CDR3 in DNA: TGTGCCAGCAGTTCAGCGACAGGGTGGAGTGAGCAGTTCTTC.

This clone was detected only a few times. This chain uses TRBV27 with TRBJ1-6, with 7 bases identical to TRBD1. CDR3 length equals 14 residues. V gave up 6 bases and J gave up 9 bases; unmatched junction bases: 8. CDR1 and CDR2 (germline): MNHEY, SMNVEV (reference sequence). The CDR3 protein is CASSLDRVFSPLHF. CDR3 DNA sequence: TGTGCCAGCAGCCTTGACAGGGTTTTTTCACCCCTCCACTTT.

The chain carries TRBV13 and TRBJ1-2, with D unclear. The CDR3 totals 11 residues. The germline V gene has CDR1 PRHDT and CDR2 FYEKMQ (reference sequence). V was pared by 3 bases and J by 6 bases, with 5 bases between. As DNA, the CDR3 is TGTGCCAGCAGCTTCCAGGATGGCTACACCTTC. This codes for CASSFQDGYTF.

The chain is built from TRBV28 and TRBJ1-2, with D perhaps matching TRBD1 (5 bases). Trimming removed 6 bases from V and 8 bases from J, with 16 bases in between. CDR3 size: 13 residues. Germline V gene lookup returns CDR1 MDHEN and CDR2 SYDVKM. The CDR3 DNA reads TGTGCCAGCAGCGAGACCGGGGCGGGGGGCTACACCTTC. It specifies CASSETGAGGYTF.

CDR3 protein: CASSRAGPRQGTNEKLFF. CDR3 bases: TGCGCCAGCAGCCGCGCCGGGCCACGACAGGGTACTAATGAAAAACTGTTTTTT. This rearrangement joins TRBV5-1 to TRBJ1-4, with 7 bases fitting TRBD1. Per germline, CDR1 SGHRS and CDR2 YFSETQ. J lost 2 bases, V lost 4 bases, and 14 bases had no gene match. The CDR3 is 18 amino acids.

In this sample, this clone turned up a few times. The CDR3 DNA is TGTGCCATCAGTGAGGGTCGGCAGGGTGGGAACACTGAAGCTTTCTTT. It translates to CAISEGRQGGNTEAFF. This chain uses TRBV10-3 with TRBJ1-1; D possibly corresponds to TRBD1 (5 bases). Deletions cut 2 bases from V and 1 base from J, with 14 bases between. The CDR3 consists of 16 residues. CDR1 is ENHRY, CDR2 SYGVKD, per germline.

The gene calls are TRBV6-5 and TRBJ2-7; TRBD2 aligns across 15 bases. The ends lost 5 bases at V and 3 bases at J; junction bases unmatched: 2. Germline CDR1 reads MNHEY; CDR2 reads SVGAGI. The CDR3 loop spans 15 amino acids. CDR3 amino acids: CASSRTSGRVYEQYF. The CDR3 nucleotides are TGTGCCAGCAGTCGGACTAGCGGGAGGGTCTACGAGCAGTACTTC.

This clone showed up just once. V is TRBV27 and J is TRBJ1-5, with D hard to call. CDR1 and CDR2 (germline): MNHEY, SMNVEV (reference sequence). The V end was cut by 2 bases, the J end by 3 bases, with 8 bases between. The CDR3 runs 14 residues. The CDR3 region is CASSLGGYNQPQHF. The CDR3, as DNA: TGTGCCAGCAGTTTAGGAGGCTACAATCAGCCCCAGCATTTT.

The CDR3 DNA is TGTGCCAGCAGCACCTTCCGGACAGCGCTTACGAACACCGGGGAGCTGTTTTTT. This codes for CASSTFRTALTNTGELFF. The chain combines TRBV11-3 with TRBJ2-2, with D possibly matching TRBD1 (6 bases). The CDR3 runs to 18 residues. CDR1 and CDR2 (germline): SGHNT, YENEEA. Trimming stripped 5 bases from V and 0 bases from J, with 19 bases between.

This clone was observed a few times. The chain is built from TRBV7-9 and TRBJ1-5, with D perhaps matching TRBD1 (5 bases). Per germline, CDR1 SEHNR and CDR2 FQNEAQ (reference sequence). The CDR3 is made up of 16 amino acids. Trimming cost V 8 bases and J 5 bases, with 22 bases left between them. The DNA for the CDR3 is TGTGCCAGCCGCGCCGGAGAAACAGGCGAGCATCAGCCCCAGCATTTT. It encodes CASRAGETGEHQPQHF. Combining the CDR3 with reference TRBV7-9 and TRBJ1-5 gives the whole variable domain DTGVSQNPRHKITKRGQNVTFRCDPISEHNRLYWYRQTLGQGPEFLTYFQNEAQLEKSRLLSDRFSAERPKGSFSTLEIQRTEQGDSAMYLCASRAGETGEHQPQHFGDGTRLSIL.

The chain recombines TRBV6-5 with TRBJ1-1; TRBD1 aligns across 8 bases. With V trimmed by 7 bases and J by 7 bases, 2 bases remained unmatched. Per the germline V gene, CDR1 is MNHEY and CDR2 is SVGAGI. The CDR3 runs to 11 residues. CDR3 coding DNA: TGTGCCAGCAAGACAGGGGTTGAAGCTTTCTTT. Its protein product is CASKTGVEAFF.

This clone was detected a few times. The rearrangement joins TRBV19 to TRBJ1-5; D possibly corresponds to TRBD1 (5 bases). Deletions cut 7 bases from V and 0 bases from J, with 13 bases between. The CDR3 is made up of 15 amino acids. Germline V CDR1 and CDR2: LNHDA, SQIVND (reference sequence). The CDR3 nucleotides are TGTGCCAGTACCGGGGGGGAGTATAGCAATCAGCCCCAGCATTTT. Protein product: CASTGGEYSNQPQHF.